Listed below are T cell receptor beta chains from one sample, sequenced in a study of cytomegalovirus exposure and HLA in healthy donors. Data came from immunoSEQ multiplex PCR; TCRdb stores just in-frame clones and leaves some out. This table holds 90,000 to 140,000 clones, about 15% found once. Sequenced input: PBMCs. The source is a female donor in good health and CMV-seronegative. Each CDR3 is given with its conserved first and last residue. The D gene is left open where the match is weak. The size of a clone is reported for some rows only, either as once, few or many, or as a class for expanded clones.

V gene: TRBV19
J gene: TRBJ2-1
D gene: TRBD1
clone size: .
CDR3 DNA: TGTGCCAGTAGTAAACCGGGACAGGGTCCCTACAATGAGCAGTTCTTC
CDR3 protein: CASSKPGQGPYNEQFF

V gene: TRBV28
J gene: TRBJ1-2
D gene: .
clone size: few
CDR3 DNA: TGTGCCAGCAGTCGAGACAGCGACTATGGCTACACCTTC
CDR3 protein: CASSRDSDYGYTF

V gene: TRBV5-6
J gene: TRBJ2-6
D gene: TRBD1
clone size: .
CDR3 DNA: TGTGCCAGCAGCTCCCGGACAGGGAGGAGAGGCTCTGGGGCCAACGTCCTGACTTTC
CDR3 protein: CASSSRTGRRGSGANVLTF

V gene: TRBV27
J gene: TRBJ2-7
D gene: TRBD1
clone size: few
CDR3 DNA: TGTGCCAGCACGGGGACAGGGACCTACGAGCAGTACTTC
CDR3 protein: CASTGTGTYEQYF

V gene: TRBV2
J gene: TRBJ1-2
D gene: .
clone size: few
CDR3 DNA: TGTGCCAGCAGTGAAGCGCGGGGAGGGGTCTATGGCTACACCTTC
CDR3 protein: CASSEARGGVYGYTF

V gene: TRBV28
J gene: TRBJ2-1
D gene: .
clone size: few
CDR3 DNA: TGTGCCAGCAGTTTTCTTAGGGGGAACAATGAGCAGTTCTTC
CDR3 protein: CASSFLRGNNEQFF

V gene: TRBV6-1
J gene: TRBJ1-2
D gene: .
clone size: few
CDR3 DNA: TGTGCCAGCAGTGAAGGATCGACAAACTATGGCTACACCTTC
CDR3 protein: CASSEGSTNYGYTF

V gene: TRBV7-9
J gene: TRBJ2-7
D gene: .
clone size: .
CDR3 DNA: TGTGCCAGCAGCGTCCCAGGGCAGGTGGGATCCGACGAGCAGTACTTC
CDR3 protein: CASSVPGQVGSDEQYF

V gene: TRBV19
J gene: TRBJ2-1
D gene: .
clone size: .
CDR3 DNA: TGTGCCAGTAGTAAAGAGCCCGGGAATTACAATGAGCAGTTCTTC
CDR3 protein: CASSKEPGNYNEQFF

V gene: TRBV7-7
J gene: TRBJ2-5
D gene: .
clone size: few
CDR3 DNA: TGTGCTAGCAGCTCAACAGGATCAGAGACCCAGTACTTC
CDR3 protein: CASSSTGSETQYF

V gene: TRBV7-3
J gene: TRBJ2-2
D gene: .
clone size: few
CDR3 DNA: TGTGCCAGCAGCGCGGGACCGCAAAGCGGGGAGCTGTTTTTT
CDR3 protein: CASSAGPQSGELFF

V gene: TRBV29-1
J gene: TRBJ2-3
D gene: .
clone size: .
CDR3 DNA: TGCAGCGTTGAAGATCGGAGGCGGGGGCTCACAGATACGCAGTATTTT
CDR3 protein: CSVEDRRRGLTDTQYF

V gene: TRBV5-1
J gene: TRBJ1-1
D gene: .
clone size: .
CDR3 DNA: TGCGCCAGCAGCTTGGGTACCAGGGGAAGTATGAACACTGAAGCTTTCTTT
CDR3 protein: CASSLGTRGSMNTEAFF

V gene: TRBV6-1
J gene: TRBJ2-3
D gene: TRBD2
clone size: .
CDR3 DNA: TGTGCCAGCAGTGAAAAACGACTAGCGGGGGGCGCAGATACGCAGTATTTT
CDR3 protein: CASSEKRLAGGADTQYF

V gene: TRBV20-1
J gene: TRBJ1-2
D gene: .
clone size: .
CDR3 DNA: TGCAGTGCTAATCAGGGGAATGGCTACACCTTC
CDR3 protein: CSANQGNGYTF

V gene: TRBV5-8
J gene: TRBJ1-5
D gene: .
clone size: few
CDR3 DNA: TGTGCCAGCAGCGGAATCTTAGAGGGTGTCAATCAGCCCCAGCATTTT
CDR3 protein: CASSGILEGVNQPQHF

V gene: TRBV7-2
J gene: TRBJ2-5
D gene: .
clone size: few
CDR3 DNA: TGTGCCAGCAGCCGGGGTGGTGGGGAGAAGACCCAGTACTTC
CDR3 protein: CASSRGGGEKTQYF

V gene: TRBV12-2
J gene: TRBJ2-1
D gene: .
clone size: .
CDR3 DNA: TGTGCAAGTCGCTTAGTTAGGCAGCTCGGGGAGCAGTTCTTC
CDR3 protein: CASRLVRQLGEQFF

V gene: TRBV18
J gene: TRBJ2-7
D gene: .
clone size: .
CDR3 DNA: TGTGCCAGCTCACCACCGAACCCTTCAACCGAGGCAGGGGCCTACGAGCAGTACTTC
CDR3 protein: CASSPPNPSTEAGAYEQYF

V gene: TRBV6-5
J gene: TRBJ2-5
D gene: TRBD2
clone size: .
CDR3 DNA: TGTGCCAGCACCGTAGCGGGCTTGGGGACCCAGTACTTC
CDR3 protein: CASTVAGLGTQYF

V gene: TRBV2
J gene: TRBJ2-3
D gene: TRBD2
clone size: .
CDR3 DNA: TGTGCCACCAGACTAGCGGGGCACACAGATACGCAGTATTTT
CDR3 protein: CATRLAGHTDTQYF

V gene: TRBV4-3
J gene: TRBJ2-7
D gene: .
clone size: few
CDR3 DNA: TGCGCCAGCAGCCAAGAGTTAGCTCCCTACGAGCAGTACTTC
CDR3 protein: CASSQELAPYEQYF

V gene: TRBV28
J gene: TRBJ1-5
D gene: .
clone size: once
CDR3 DNA: TGTGCCAGCACCGCGGCCCTTAATCAGCCCCAGCATTTT
CDR3 protein: CASTAALNQPQHF

V gene: TRBV7-9
J gene: TRBJ2-7
D gene: .
clone size: .
CDR3 DNA: TGTGCCAGCAGCTTAGCCGGGGTGGGCGAGCAGTACTTC
CDR3 protein: CASSLAGVGEQYF

V gene: TRBV2
J gene: TRBJ2-5
D gene: .
clone size: .
CDR3 DNA: TGTGCCAGCAGTGCCGATGAGGGGGGGAACCAAGAGACCCAGTACTTC
CDR3 protein: CASSADEGGNQETQYF

V gene: TRBV28
J gene: TRBJ1-5
D gene: TRBD1
clone size: few
CDR3 DNA: TGTGCCAGCAGCACGTCCCGGGACAGGTACCTGATTCACAATCAGCCCCAGCATTTT
CDR3 protein: CASSTSRDRYLIHNQPQHF

V gene: TRBV15
J gene: TRBJ2-7
D gene: TRBD1
clone size: few
CDR3 DNA: TGTGCCACCAGCCAAGGGACAGGGGTTTACGAGCAGTACTTC
CDR3 protein: CATSQGTGVYEQYF

V gene: TRBV5-6
J gene: TRBJ2-4
D gene: TRBD2
clone size: .
CDR3 DNA: TGTGCCAGCAGCTTGGGGGTATTAGCGGGGGGACCCTTC
CDR3 protein: CASSLGVLAGGPF

V gene: TRBV7-2
J gene: TRBJ1-6
D gene: .
clone size: .
CDR3 DNA: TGTGCCAGCAGCTTAATAGGGGTGAATTCACCCCTCCACTTT
CDR3 protein: CASSLIGVNSPLHF

V gene: TRBV18
J gene: TRBJ2-7
D gene: TRBD1
clone size: .
CDR3 DNA: TGTGCCAGCTCAGAAGGGACAGTGAGTACCTACGAGCAGTACTTC
CDR3 protein: CASSEGTVSTYEQYF

V gene: TRBV5-4
J gene: TRBJ2-3
D gene: .
clone size: .
CDR3 DNA: TGTGCCAGCAGCTTGCCAGGGGCTGCAGAAGATACGCAGTATTTT
CDR3 protein: CASSLPGAAEDTQYF

V gene: TRBV29-1
J gene: TRBJ1-5
D gene: .
clone size: .
CDR3 DNA: TGCAGCGTAGCGGACAGCCAGAAAAATCAGCCCCAGCATTTT
CDR3 protein: CSVADSQKNQPQHF

V gene: TRBV30
J gene: TRBJ1-1
D gene: TRBD1
clone size: .
CDR3 DNA: TGTGCCAGCACGGGCAGGGGGCGTCGCACTGAAGCTTTCTTT
CDR3 protein: CASTGRGRRTEAFF